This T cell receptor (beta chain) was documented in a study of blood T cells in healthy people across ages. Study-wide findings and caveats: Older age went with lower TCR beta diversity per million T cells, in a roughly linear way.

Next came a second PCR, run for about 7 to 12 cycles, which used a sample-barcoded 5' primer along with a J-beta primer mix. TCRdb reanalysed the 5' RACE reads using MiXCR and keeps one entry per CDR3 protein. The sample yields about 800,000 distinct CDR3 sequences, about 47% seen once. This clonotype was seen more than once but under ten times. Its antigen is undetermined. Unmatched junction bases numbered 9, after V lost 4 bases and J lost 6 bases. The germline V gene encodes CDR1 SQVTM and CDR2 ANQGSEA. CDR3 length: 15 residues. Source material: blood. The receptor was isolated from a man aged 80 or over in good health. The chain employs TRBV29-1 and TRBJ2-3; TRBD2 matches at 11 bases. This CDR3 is CSVGELAGVGDTQYF. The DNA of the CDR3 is TGCAGCGTTGGTGAACTAGCGGGAGTGGGGGATACGCAGTATTTT.